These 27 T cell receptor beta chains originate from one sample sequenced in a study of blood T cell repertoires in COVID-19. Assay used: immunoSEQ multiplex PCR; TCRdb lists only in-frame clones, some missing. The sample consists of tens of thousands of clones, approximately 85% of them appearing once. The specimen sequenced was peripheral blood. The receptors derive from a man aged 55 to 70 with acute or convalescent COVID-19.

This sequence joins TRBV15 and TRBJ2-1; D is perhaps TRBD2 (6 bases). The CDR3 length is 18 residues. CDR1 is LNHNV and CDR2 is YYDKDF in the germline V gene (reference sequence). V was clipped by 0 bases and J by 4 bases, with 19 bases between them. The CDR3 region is CATSRDLAAGLGYNEQFF. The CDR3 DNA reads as TGTGCCACCAGCAGAGATCTCGCGGCGGGATTGGGGTACAATGAGCAGTTCTTC. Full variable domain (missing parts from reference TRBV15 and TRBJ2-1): DAMVIQNPRYQVTQFGKPVTLSCSQTLNHNVMYWYQQKSSQAPKLLFHYYDKDFNNEADTPDNFQSRRPNTSFCFLDIRSPGLGDTAMYLCATSRDLAAGLGYNEQFFGPGTRLTVL.

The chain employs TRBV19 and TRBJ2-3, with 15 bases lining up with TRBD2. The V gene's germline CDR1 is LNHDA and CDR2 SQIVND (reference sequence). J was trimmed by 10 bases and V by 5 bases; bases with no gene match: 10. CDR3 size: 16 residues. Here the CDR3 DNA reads TGTGCCAGTAGTCCCCGGACTAGCGGGGGGGTTAAAGCGCAGTATTTT. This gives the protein CASSPRTSGGVKAQYF.

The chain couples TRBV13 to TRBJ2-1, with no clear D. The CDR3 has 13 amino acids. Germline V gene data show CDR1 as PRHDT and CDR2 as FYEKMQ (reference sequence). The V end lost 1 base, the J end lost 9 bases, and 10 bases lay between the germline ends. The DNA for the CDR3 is TGTGCCAGCAGCTTAGTTTTCGGGTCTGAGCAGTTCTTC. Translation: CASSLVFGSEQFF.

For the CDR3, the DNA is TGTGCCAGCAGCCCCACCCGGACTAGAAACGGTGAGCAGTTCTTC. It specifies CASSPTRTRNGEQFF. The genes are TRBV6-6 and TRBJ2-1, with TRBD2 matching 7 bases. The CDR3 runs to 15 residues. Germline-derived CDR1 and CDR2 are MNHNY and SVGAGI (reference sequence). V was pared by 6 bases and J by 9 bases, with 14 bases of the junction left unmatched.

CDR3 region: CASSSGLISGNTIYF. CDR3 nucleotides: TGTGCCAGTAGTTCTGGACTCATCTCTGGAAACACCATATATTTT. V is TRBV19 and J is TRBJ1-3; D is unresolved. The CDR3 is 15 amino acids. V was clipped by 5 bases and J by 0 bases, with 11 bases between them. CDR1 is LNHDA and CDR2 is SQIVND in the germline V gene (reference sequence).

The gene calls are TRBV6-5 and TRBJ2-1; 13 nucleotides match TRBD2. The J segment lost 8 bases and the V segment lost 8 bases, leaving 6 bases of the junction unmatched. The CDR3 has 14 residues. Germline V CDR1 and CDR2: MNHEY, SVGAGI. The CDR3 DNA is TGTGCCAGCGGGGGACTAGCGGGGAGAGATGAGCAGTTCTTC. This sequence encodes CASGGLAGRDEQFF.

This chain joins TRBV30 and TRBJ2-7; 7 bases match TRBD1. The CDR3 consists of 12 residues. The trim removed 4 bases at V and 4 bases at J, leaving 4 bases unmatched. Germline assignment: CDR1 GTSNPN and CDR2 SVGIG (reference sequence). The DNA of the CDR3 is TGTGCCTGGACAGGGGGTGAATACGAGCAGTACTTC. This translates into CAWTGGEYEQYF.

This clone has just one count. This CDR3 is CASSETGREQFF. CDR3 coding DNA: TGTGCCAGCAGTGAAACAGGACGAGAGCAGTTCTTC. V is TRBV6-1 and J is TRBJ2-1, with D tentatively TRBD1 (5 bases). This CDR3 spans 12 amino acids. The ends were cut back, 2 bases at V and 10 bases at J, with 9 bases in the middle. The germline gives CDR1 MNHNS, CDR2 SASEGT.

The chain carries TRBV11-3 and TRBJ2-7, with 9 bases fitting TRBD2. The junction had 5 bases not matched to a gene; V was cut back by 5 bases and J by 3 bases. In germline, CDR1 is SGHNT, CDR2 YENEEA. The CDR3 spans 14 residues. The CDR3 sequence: CASSPGLALYEQYF. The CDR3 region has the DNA TGTGCCAGCAGCCCGGGACTAGCACTCTACGAGCAGTACTTC.

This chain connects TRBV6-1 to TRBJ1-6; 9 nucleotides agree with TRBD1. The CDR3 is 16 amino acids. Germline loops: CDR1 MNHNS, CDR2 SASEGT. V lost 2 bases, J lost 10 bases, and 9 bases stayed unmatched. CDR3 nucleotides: TGTGCCAGCAGTGAATCGCGGACAGGGGTTGGGTCACCCCTCCACTTT. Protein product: CASSESRTGVGSPLHF.

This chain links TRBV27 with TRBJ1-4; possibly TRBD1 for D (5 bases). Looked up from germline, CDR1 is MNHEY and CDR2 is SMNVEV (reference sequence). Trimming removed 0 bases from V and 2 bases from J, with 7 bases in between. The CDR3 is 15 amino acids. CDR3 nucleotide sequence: TGTGCCAGCAGTTTATCTAGGGGTACTAATGAAAAACTGTTTTTT. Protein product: CASSLSRGTNEKLFF.

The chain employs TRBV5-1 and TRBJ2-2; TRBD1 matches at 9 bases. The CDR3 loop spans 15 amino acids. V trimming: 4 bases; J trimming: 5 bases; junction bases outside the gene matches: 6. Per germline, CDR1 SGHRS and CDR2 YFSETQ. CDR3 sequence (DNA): TGCGCCAGCAGCAAAAAGACAGGGGGTACCGGGGAGCTGTTTTTT. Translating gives CASSKKTGGTGELFF.

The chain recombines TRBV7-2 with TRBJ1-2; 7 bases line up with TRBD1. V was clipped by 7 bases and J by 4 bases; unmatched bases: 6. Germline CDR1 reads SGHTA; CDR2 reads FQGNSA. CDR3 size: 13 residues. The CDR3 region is CASKYRGGYGYTF. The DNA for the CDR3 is TGTGCCAGCAAATACAGGGGAGGCTATGGCTACACCTTC. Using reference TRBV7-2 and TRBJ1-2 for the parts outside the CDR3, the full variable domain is GAGVSQSPSNKVTEKGKDVELRCDPISGHTALYWYRQSLGQGLEFLIYFQGNSAPDKSGLPSDRFSAERTGGSVSTLTIQRTQQEDSAVYLCASKYRGGYGYTFGSGTRLTVV.

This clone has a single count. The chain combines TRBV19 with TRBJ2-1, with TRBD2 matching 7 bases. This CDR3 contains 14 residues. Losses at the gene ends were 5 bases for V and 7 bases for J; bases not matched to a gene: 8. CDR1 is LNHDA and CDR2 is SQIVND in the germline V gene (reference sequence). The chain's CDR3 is CASSDGGSMNEQFF. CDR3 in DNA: TGTGCCAGTAGTGATGGCGGGAGTATGAATGAGCAGTTCTTC.

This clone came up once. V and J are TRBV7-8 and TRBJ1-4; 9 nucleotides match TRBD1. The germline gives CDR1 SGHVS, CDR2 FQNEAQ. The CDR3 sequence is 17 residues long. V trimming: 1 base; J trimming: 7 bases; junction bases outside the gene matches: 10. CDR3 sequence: CASSLGGQGQIGEKLFF. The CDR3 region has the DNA TGTGCCAGCAGCTTAGGGGGACAGGGCCAGATCGGTGAAAAACTGTTTTTT.

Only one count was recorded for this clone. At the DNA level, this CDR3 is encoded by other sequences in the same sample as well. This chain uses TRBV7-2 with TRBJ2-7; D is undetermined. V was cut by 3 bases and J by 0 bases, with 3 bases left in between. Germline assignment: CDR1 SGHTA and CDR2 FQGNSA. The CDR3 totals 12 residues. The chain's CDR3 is CASSLSSYEQYF. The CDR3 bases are TGTGCCAGCAGCTTGAGCTCCTACGAGCAGTACTTC.

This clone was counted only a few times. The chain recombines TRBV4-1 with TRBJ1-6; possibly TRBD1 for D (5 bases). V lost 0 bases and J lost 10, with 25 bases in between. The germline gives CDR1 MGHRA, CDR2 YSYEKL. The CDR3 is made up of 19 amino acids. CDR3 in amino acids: CASSQEGPRRRDVRSPLHF. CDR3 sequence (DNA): TGCGCCAGCAGCCAAGAGGGGCCAAGAAGAAGGGATGTTCGGTCACCCCTCCACTTT.

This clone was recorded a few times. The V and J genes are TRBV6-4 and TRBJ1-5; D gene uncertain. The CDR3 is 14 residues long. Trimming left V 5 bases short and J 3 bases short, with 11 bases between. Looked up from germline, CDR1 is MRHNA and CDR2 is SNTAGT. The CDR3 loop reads CASSSAGNNQPQHF. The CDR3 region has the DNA TGTGCCAGCAGTTCGGCAGGAAACAATCAGCCCCAGCATTTT.

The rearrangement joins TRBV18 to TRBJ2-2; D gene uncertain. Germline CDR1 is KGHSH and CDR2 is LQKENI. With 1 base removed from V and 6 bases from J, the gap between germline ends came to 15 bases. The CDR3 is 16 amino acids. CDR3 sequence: CASSPQANTGSGELFF. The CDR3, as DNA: TGTGCCAGCTCACCACAAGCAAACACGGGTTCCGGGGAGCTGTTTTTT.

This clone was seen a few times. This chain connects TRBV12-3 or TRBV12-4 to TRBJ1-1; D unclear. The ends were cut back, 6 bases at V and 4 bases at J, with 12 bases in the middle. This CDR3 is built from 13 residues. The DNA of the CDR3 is TGTGCCAGCAGAGAGGCGGGGAGCACTGAAGCTTTCTTT. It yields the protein CASREAGSTEAFF.

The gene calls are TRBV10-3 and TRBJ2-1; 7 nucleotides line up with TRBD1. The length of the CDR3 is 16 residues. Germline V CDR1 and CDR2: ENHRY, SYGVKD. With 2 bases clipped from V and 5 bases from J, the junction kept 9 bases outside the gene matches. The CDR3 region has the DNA TGTGCCATCAGTGAGCCCTCGGGACAGAAAGACAATGAGCAGTTCTTC. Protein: CAISEPSGQKDNEQFF.

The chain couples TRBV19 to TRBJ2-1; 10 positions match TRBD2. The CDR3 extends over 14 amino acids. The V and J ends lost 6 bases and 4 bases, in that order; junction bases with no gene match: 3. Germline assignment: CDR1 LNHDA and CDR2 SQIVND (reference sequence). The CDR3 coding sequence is TGTGCCAGTAGCAATAGCGGGGGGTACAATGAGCAGTTCTTC. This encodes CASSNSGGYNEQFF.

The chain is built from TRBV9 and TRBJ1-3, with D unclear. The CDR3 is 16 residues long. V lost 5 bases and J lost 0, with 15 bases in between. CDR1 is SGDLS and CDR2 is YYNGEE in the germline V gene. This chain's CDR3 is CASRAGSLNSGNTIYF. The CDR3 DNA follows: TGTGCCAGCAGAGCCGGGAGCTTGAACTCTGGAAACACCATATATTTT.

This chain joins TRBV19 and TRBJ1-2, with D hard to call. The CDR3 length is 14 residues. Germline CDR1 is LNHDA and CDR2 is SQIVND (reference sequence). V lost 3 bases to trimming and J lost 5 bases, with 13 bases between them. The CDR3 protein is CASSITAENYGYTF. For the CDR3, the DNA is TGTGCCAGTAGTATTACAGCCGAGAATTATGGCTACACCTTC.

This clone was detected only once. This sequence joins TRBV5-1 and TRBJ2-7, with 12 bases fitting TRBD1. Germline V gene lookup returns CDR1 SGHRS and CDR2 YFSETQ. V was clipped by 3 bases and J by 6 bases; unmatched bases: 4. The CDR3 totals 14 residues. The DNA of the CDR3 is TGCGCCAGCAGCTCGGGACAGGGGGCCTTCGAGCAGTACTTC. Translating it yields CASSSGQGAFEQYF.

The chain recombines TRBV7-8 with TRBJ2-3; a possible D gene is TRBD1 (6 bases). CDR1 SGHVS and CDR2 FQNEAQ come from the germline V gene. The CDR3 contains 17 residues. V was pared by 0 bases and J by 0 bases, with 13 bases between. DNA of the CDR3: TGTGCCAGCAGCTTAGCCATTTGGGGGCTCAGCACAGATACGCAGTATTTT. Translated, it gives CASSLAIWGLSTDTQYF.

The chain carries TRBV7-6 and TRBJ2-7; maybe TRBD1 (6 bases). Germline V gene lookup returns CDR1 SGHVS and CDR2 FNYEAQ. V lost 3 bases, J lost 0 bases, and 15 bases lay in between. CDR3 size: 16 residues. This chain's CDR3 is CASSLQQGTFSYEQYF. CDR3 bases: TGTGCCAGCAGCTTGCAGCAGGGGACGTTCTCCTACGAGCAGTACTTC.